The TCR beta chain described here comes from a study of graft-versus-host responses after intestinal transplantation (dated by TCRdb to the early 2020s). As for the study more broadly: The transplants that recipients got were multivisceral, liver-intestinal, or isolated intestinal. A cohort of fewer than 25 intestinal transplant recipients, including one retransplant, was enrolled, and a few patients lacking pretransplant specimens were excluded. Bulk TCR-beta CDR3 sequencing was used to track graft-versus-host and host-versus-graft alloreactive T cell clones in the graft, circulation and bone marrow after intestinal transplantation. A peak of at least 4% donor T cells among recipient peripheral blood mononuclear cells was the definition used for donor T cell macrochimerism. Alloreactive clones were identified by sequencing pre-transplant mixed lymphocyte reaction products and comparing these products with unstimulated pre-transplant donor and recipient T cells. Rather than being sequenced by the commercial service, samples from a few later patients were sequenced in-house on an Illumina MiSeq and processed with MiXCR. All recipients received anti-thymocyte globulin induction followed by maintenance tacrolimus and steroids for about three years.

The sample's time point, from its label and the paper: cells obtained before transplantation from donor or recipient. CD3+CD4+ and CD3+CD8+ populations were FACS-sorted from unstimulated pre-transplant donor and recipient cells taken from spleen or lymph nodes. As for this clone: It lacks a known antigen. Base-call qualities are not available, and no considerably larger clone is one nucleotide away.

From a lookup of the germline V gene, CDR1 and CDR2 are MNHNS and SASEGT. The CDR3 sequence holds 15 residues, the cysteine and phenylalanine included. Just CDR3 DNA is preserved here, 45 bases in frame from base 1. V gives up 4 bases and J gives up 2 bases, and the segment between their germline ends measures 15 bases. The library was built by means of the immunoSEQ multiplex PCR assay. In most patients, genomic DNA was isolated using the Qiagen DNeasy Blood and Tissue Kit and sent frozen to Adaptive Biotechnologies for TCR sequencing. For most patients, genomic DNA was subjected to high-throughput TCR-beta CDR3 sequencing by Adaptive Biotechnologies. The authors' analysis ran thus. Adaptive's ImmunoSEQ software supplied the TCR sequencing data for 18 patients, while MiXCR and VDJtools were used to process three other patients. To correct CD4 versus CD8 sorting errors, any sequence found in both subsets at a frequency ratio below 5:1 was removed. CDR3 nucleotide sequences shared by donor and recipient were removed because the origin of these sequences could not be assigned. To be classed as alloreactive, a clone needed at least 2-fold expansion over unstimulated cells and a minimum CFSE-low frequency of 0.002% (template counts) or 0.001% (read counts). Clones were considered mappable if detected in sequenced pre-transplant spleen, lymph node, or MLR CFSE-low populations of the donor or recipient. The cumulative frequency of alloreactive clones was calculated as a percentage of all sequences, weighted by copy number. Held by TCRdb, this immuneACCESS table contains in-frame sequences only and omits some clones. Under half of the omission traces to an unresolved V gene where checked; the cause of the rest is unknown. Clonal size and the V and J genes are those of that table, whereas D and trimming came from the DNA. A total of about 90,000 clones appear in this sample, over 85% of them only once. The ten biggest clones cover less than 0.6% of the sample.

Paper-wide results and their limitations: Early after transplant, peak levels of circulating GvH clones were found to be associated with declines in HvG clones. GvH clones were detected in recipient bone marrow, and some appeared earlier in ileal mucosa or blood, consistent with an intestinal mucosal origin. The conclusions were limited by the relatively low number and heterogeneity of the intestinal transplant patients. Patients with donor T cell macrochimerism had high GvH to HvG T cell clonal ratios in their allografts.

The receptor was isolated from a human donor who received an intestinal transplant. The receptor chain draws on TRBV6-1 and TRBJ2-7, with a weak D call of TRBD2 (6 bases match). This material consisted of unstimulated CD8+ T cells sorted from spleen or lymph node cells, taken before intestinal transplant. The DNA reads as follows: TGTGCCAGCAGTGTGTTGGACTACCACACCTACGAGCAGTACTTC. Translation gives CASSVLDYHTYEQYF.